These 18 T cell receptor beta chains share one sample of origin, sequenced in a study of a mutant IDH1 vaccine in newly diagnosed glioma. Their recognized antigens are unknown. As to time point: week 35, safety follow-up. Doses comprised 300 ug of mutant IDH1 20-mer peptide each, plus topical imiquimod. TCRdb keeps only in-frame clones here, not all; method: immunoSEQ multiplex PCR. The sample lists more than 45,000 clones; approximately 90% were seen once. Source: PBMCs, taken from a glioma patient whose treatment included an IDH1 peptide vaccine. These receptors were taken from a woman aged 40 to 50 with glioma.

The rearrangement joins TRBV4-3 to TRBJ2-3, with 8 positions matching TRBD1. CDR1 LGHNA and CDR2 YSLEER come from the germline V gene. This CDR3 comprises 15 residues. V lost 0 bases to trimming and J lost 2 bases; unmatched junction nucleotides: 1. This CDR3 reads CASSQEQGVTDTQYF. DNA for the CDR3: TGCGCCAGCAGCCAAGAACAGGGGGTCACAGATACGCAGTATTTT.

The chain joins TRBV2 to TRBJ1-5; a weak D match, TRBD1 (6 bases). Germline loops: CDR1 SNHLY, CDR2 FYNNEI. The CDR3 is 15 amino acids. Trimming took 7 bases from V and 2 from J, leaving 15 bases between them. The CDR3 sequence: CASTVQGSGNQPQHF. CDR3 bases: TGTGCCAGCACCGTACAGGGAAGCGGCAATCAGCCCCAGCATTTT.

This rearrangement joins TRBV19 to TRBJ2-2; 14 bases match TRBD2. There are 15 residues in the CDR3. V lost 3 bases to trimming and J lost 7 bases; unmatched junction nucleotides: 1. In germline, CDR1 is LNHDA, CDR2 SQIVND (reference sequence). Here the CDR3 DNA reads TGTGCCAGTAGTATGACTAGCGGGAGGGGCGGGGAGCTGTTTTTT. This sequence encodes CASSMTSGRGGELFF.

This chain links TRBV6-5 with TRBJ2-3; 11 bases align to TRBD2. The CDR3 has 15 amino acids. V trimming: 6 bases; J trimming: 6 bases; junction bases outside the gene matches: 8. Germline CDR1 is MNHEY and CDR2 is SVGAGI. CDR3: CASSLLAGVSDTQYF. In DNA, the CDR3 is TGTGCCAGCAGCCTACTAGCGGGAGTTTCGGATACGCAGTATTTT.

This clone was found once. This chain uses TRBV19 with TRBJ1-3; 10 bases are a match to TRBD1. The CDR3 is 14 amino acids. V shed 11 bases and J 2 bases; nucleotides not matched to a gene: 6. Germline CDR1 and CDR2: LNHDA and SQIVND (reference sequence). As DNA, the CDR3 is TGTGCCGCCCGGGACAGGGGTACTGGAAACACCATATATTTT. Translation gives CAARDRGTGNTIYF.

This clone came up once. The V and J genes are TRBV4-2 and TRBJ2-1; the match to TRBD2 covers 8 bases. The CDR3 has 15 residues. Trimming took 4 bases from V and 8 from J; bases not matched to a gene: 10. CDR1 is LGHNA, CDR2 YNFKEQ, per germline. CDR3 sequence: CASSLEERERDEQFF. The CDR3, as DNA: TGTGCCAGCAGCCTAGAGGAGCGGGAGAGGGATGAGCAGTTCTTC.

V gene TRBV28 combines with J gene TRBJ2-7, with D perhaps matching TRBD2 (7 bases). Germline CDR1 and CDR2: MDHEN and SYDVKM. The length of the CDR3 is 15 residues. Trimming pared 5 bases from V and 3 bases from J, leaving 17 bases between. Here the CDR3 reads CASSVPGGRSYEQYF. The CDR3 DNA reads as TGTGCCAGCAGTGTACCGGGGGGCCGGAGCTACGAGCAGTACTTC.

The rearrangement links TRBV28 to TRBJ2-2; 12 bases agree with TRBD2. This CDR3 is built from 17 residues. The V gene end was trimmed by 0 bases and the J gene end by 6 bases; junction bases not matched to a gene: 5. From germline, CDR1 is MDHEN and CDR2 SYDVKM. For the CDR3, the DNA is TGTGCCAGCAGTTTATGGTCACTAGCGGGAGGACCCGGGGAGCTGTTTTTT. Its protein product is CASSLWSLAGGPGELFF.

The chain has TRBV4-1 and TRBJ2-1; D possibly corresponds to TRBD2 (6 bases). V lost 0 bases and J lost 2, with 14 bases in between. The CDR3 spans 17 residues. Germline V CDR1 and CDR2: MGHRA, YSYEKL. The CDR3 DNA is TGCGCCAGCAGCCAAGATCGGGGCGGGGAGACCTACAATGAGCAGTTCTTC. Its protein product is CASSQDRGGETYNEQFF.

The rearrangement joins TRBV11-1 to TRBJ2-7, with TRBD2 matching over 7 bases. The CDR3 is 15 amino acids. Germline CDR1 reads SGHAT; CDR2 reads FQDESV (reference sequence). Trimming removed 2 bases from V and 0 bases from J; junction bases left unmatched: 4. Here the CDR3 DNA reads TGTGCCAGCAGCTTATTTGCGGGAGCCTCCTACGAGCAGTACTTC. Translated, it gives CASSLFAGASYEQYF.

The J gene is TRBJ2-7, the V gene TRBV7-6; no definite D call. V was clipped by 0 bases and J by 5 bases, with 2 bases between them. The CDR3 length is 11 residues. CDR1 is SGHVS, CDR2 FNYEAQ, per germline. CDR3 coding DNA: TGTGCCAGCAGCTTAGCGAACGAGCAGTACTTC. Translation gives CASSLANEQYF.

This chain connects TRBV27 to TRBJ1-1, with D uncertain. The V and J ends lost 2 bases and 1 base respectively, with 14 bases between them. The CDR3 sequence is 16 residues long. CDR1 and CDR2 from the germline V gene are MNHEY and SMNVEV (reference sequence). The CDR3 spells CASSLGVSGPNTEAFF. CDR3 DNA: TGTGCCAGCAGTTTAGGAGTATCCGGGCCGAACACTGAAGCTTTCTTT.

This chain connects TRBV4-1 to TRBJ2-3; 11 positions agree with TRBD2. Germline V gives CDR1 MGHRA, CDR2 YSYEKL. This CDR3 comprises 15 residues. The J segment lost 4 bases and the V segment lost 2 bases, leaving 2 bases of the junction unmatched. The CDR3 coding sequence is TGCGCCAGCAGCCAACGTAGCGGGAGGGCAGATACGCAGTATTTT. This encodes CASSQRSGRADTQYF.

The rearrangement uses TRBV7-9 and TRBJ2-6; D uncertain. The length of the CDR3 is 16 residues. Trimming pared 5 bases from V and 0 bases from J, leaving 11 bases between. CDR1 and CDR2 (germline): SEHNR, FQNEAQ (reference sequence). CDR3 coding DNA: TGTGCCAGCAGCCGGATGGGCGGCTCTGGGGCCAACGTCCTGACTTTC. Its translation: CASSRMGGSGANVLTF. Full variable domain (rest looked up from reference TRBV7-9 and TRBJ2-6): DTGVSQNPRHKITKRGQNVTFRCDPISEHNRLYWYRQTLGQGPEFLTYFQNEAQLEKSRLLSDRFSAERPKGSFSTLEIQRTEQGDSAMYLCASSRMGGSGANVLTFGAGSRLTVL.

The chain recombines TRBV29-1 with TRBJ1-5; the D gene is possibly TRBD1 (5 bases). Germline V gene data show CDR1 as SQVTM and CDR2 as ANQGSEA. The CDR3 has 12 residues. Trimming cost V 4 bases and J 7 bases, with 11 bases left between them. CDR3 residues: CSVAGFGQPQHF. The DNA of the CDR3 is TGCAGCGTTGCAGGGTTCGGGCAGCCCCAGCATTTT. The whole variable domain, remainder taken from reference TRBV29-1 and TRBJ1-5, is SAVISQKPSRDICQRGTSLTIQCQVDSQVTMMFWYRQQPGQSLTLIATANQGSEATYESGFVIDKFPISRPNLTFSTLTVSNMSPEDSSIYLCSVAGFGQPQHFGDGTRLSIL.

V usage is TRBV4-2 and J usage is TRBJ2-3; TRBD2 aligns across 13 bases. The V gene's germline CDR1 is LGHNA and CDR2 YNFKEQ. The junction had 15 bases not matched to a gene; V was cut back by 3 bases and J by 6 bases. The CDR3 runs 19 residues. The CDR3 sequence: CASSHLGLTSGRCCDTQYF. The DNA for the CDR3 is TGTGCCAGCAGCCACCTGGGGCTGACTAGCGGGAGGTGTTGCGATACGCAGTATTTT.

The V gene is TRBV9, the J gene TRBJ1-2, with D uncertain. V was trimmed by 7 bases and J by 8 bases, leaving 15 bases between them. This CDR3 comprises 12 residues. From germline, CDR1 is SGDLS and CDR2 YYNGEE. CDR3 in amino acids: CASEAGEGGYTF. The CDR3 DNA is TGTGCCAGCGAGGCCGGGGAAGGGGGCTACACCTTC.

The chain employs TRBV4-1 and TRBJ2-7; 8 bases match TRBD2. V lost 1 base to trimming and J lost 5 bases; unmatched junction nucleotides: 16. Germline V lookup: CDR1 MGHRA, CDR2 YSYEKL. CDR3 length: 18 amino acids. The CDR3 here is CASSQGTMYYSGGHEQYF. CDR3 DNA sequence: TGCGCCAGCAGCCAAGGGACGATGTATTACAGCGGGGGACACGAGCAGTACTTC.